A selection of T cell receptor beta chains follows, all from one sample in a study of human thymus T cells. Only in-frame clones appear in the TCRdb table, and some are missing; sequencing was by immunoSEQ multiplex PCR. The sample records 70,000 to 75,000 clones, over 85% being singletons. The sample consisted of thymus tissue. These receptors originate from a girl less than two years old with a congenital heart defect but otherwise immunologically healthy. Both conserved end residues are part of each CDR3. A D gene is named only where the DNA matches it firmly. Size is omitted from some rows. Given values are once, few, many or a class for expanded clones.

TGTGCCAGTAGTATAGGGGTTCAGCCCCAGCATTTT	CASSIGVQPQHF	TRBV19	-	-	TRBJ1-5
TGTGCCAGCAGTTTCAGGTATGGGCAGGGCGGCTATGGCTACACCTTC	CASSFRYGQGGYGYTF	TRBV27	-	-	TRBJ1-2
TGTGCCAGCAGCCCCCACCCTAGCGGCCCTCCCAATGAGCAGTTCTTC	CASSPHPSGPPNEQFF	TRBV9	-	TRBD2	TRBJ2-1
TGTGCCAGCAGCTTAGAGGTTCGGGGACTAGCGGGAGAAGGATACGAGCAGTACTTC	CASSLEVRGLAGEGYEQYF	TRBV7-9	-	TRBD2	TRBJ2-7
TGTGCCAGTAGTATACTTTCTGGGGCCAACGTCCTGACTTTC	CASSILSGANVLTF	TRBV19	-	-	TRBJ2-6
TGTGCCACCAGCAGTTTGGGGGGCGCGGGGAACACTGAAGCTTTCTTT	CATSSLGGAGNTEAFF	TRBV15	-	-	TRBJ1-1
TGCGCCAGCAGCTTGGCCGCTAGGCAGCTTAACTATGGCTACACCTTC	CASSLAARQLNYGYTF	TRBV5-1	-	-	TRBJ1-2
TGTGCCAGCAGCTTAGCGGGTCACTATCAGCCCCAGCATTTT	CASSLAGHYQPQHF	TRBV7-2	-	-	TRBJ1-5
TGCGCCAGCACGACAGCCCCATACACTGAAGCTTTCTTT	CASTTAPYTEAFF	TRBV5-1	few	-	TRBJ1-1
TGTGCCAGCAGTTTTAGGAGCGGGAGTAGCACCGGGGAGCTGTTTTTT	CASSFRSGSSTGELFF	TRBV27	once	TRBD2	TRBJ2-2
TGTGCCATCAACGGGCCGGGAGGGCTGGATGAGCAGTTCTTC	CAINGPGGLDEQFF	TRBV10-3	-	TRBD2	TRBJ2-1
TGTGCCAGCAGTTACGGGTGGGAAGCTTTCTTT	CASSYGWEAFF	TRBV6-5	-	-	TRBJ1-1
TGTGCCAGCAGTCCCCCAAGGACTAGCGCAGGCGAGCAGTACTTC	CASSPPRTSAGEQYF	TRBV2	-	TRBD2	TRBJ2-7
TGTGCCAGCAGTCCCCCGGGACTATCGAATGAGCAGTTCTTC	CASSPPGLSNEQFF	TRBV6-1	once	TRBD2	TRBJ2-1
TGTGCCAGCAGTTACGACGCACGCACCGGGGAGCTGTTTTTT	CASSYDARTGELFF	TRBV6-6	-	-	TRBJ2-2
TGTGCCAGCAGCTTAGCCGGGACAGGGAATCAGCCCCAGCATTTT	CASSLAGTGNQPQHF	TRBV7-2	once	TRBD1	TRBJ1-5
TGTGCCAGCTCATTCAGTGAAAAACTGTTTTTT	CASSFSEKLFF	TRBV18	few	-	TRBJ1-4
TGTGCCTGGAGTGTCCTCTTGGACAGGGGGGAAAAACTGTTTTTT	CAWSVLLDRGEKLFF	TRBV30	-	TRBD1	TRBJ1-4
TGTGCCAGCAGCCAGCAGAACCCGGGACAAATTGCTAACTATGGCTACACCTTC	CASSQQNPGQIANYGYTF	TRBV4-2	-	-	TRBJ1-2
TGTGCCACCCTGGTCCTTGGGGTGAACACTGAAGCTTTCTTT	CATLVLGVNTEAFF	TRBV28	-	-	TRBJ1-1
TGTGCCAGCTCACTACAGGGGGCTAAACCTGAAGCTTTCTTT	CASSLQGAKPEAFF	TRBV18	-	TRBD1	TRBJ1-1
TGTGCCAGCAGCGCGACGACCCGGGGCACAGATACGCAGTATTTT	CASSATTRGTDTQYF	TRBV7-9	-	-	TRBJ2-3
TGTGCCACCAGCAGAGAGGGGGCGAGGGATGGAAACACCATATATTTT	CATSREGARDGNTIYF	TRBV15	-	-	TRBJ1-3
TGTGCCAGCAGTCCGACAGGGTTAAGAAGAAATGGCTACACCTTC	CASSPTGLRRNGYTF	TRBV27	once	TRBD1	TRBJ1-2
TGTGCCAGCAGCAAAATCGGGAGTGGGGAGACCCAGTACTTC	CASSKIGSGETQYF	TRBV21-1	few	-	TRBJ2-5
TGTGCCAGCGAGGGAGCTTACTACGAGCAGTACTTC	CASEGAYYEQYF	TRBV6-5	-	-	TRBJ2-7
TGTGCCAGCAGCTTACGGGGGGGGATCACAGATACGCAGTATTTT	CASSLRGGITDTQYF	TRBV7-6	once	TRBD2	TRBJ2-3
TGCGCCAGGGGATCGGGGGACACTGAAGCTTTCTTT	CARGSGDTEAFF	TRBV23-1	-	-	TRBJ1-1